This T cell receptor beta chain was sequenced during a study of T-cell memory formation after mild COVID-19. MiXCR, applied by TCRdb to the 5' RACE reads, yields one record per CDR3 protein. Here the sample spans 500,000 to 550,000 distinct CDR3 sequences, around 20% being singletons. This sequence originates from an adult woman who had mild COVID-19 (a few samples of this study predate the infection). Cell type and time point are not known. The sequenced material came from PBMCs or a T cell subset sorted from them (not recorded which).

The CDR3 reads CASSLTSGAISDTQYF. CDR3 sequence (DNA): TGTGCCAGCAGTTTAACTAGCGGGGCCATTTCGGATACGCAGTATTTT. The J gene is TRBJ2-3, the V gene TRBV12-3 or TRBV12-4, with 10 bases matching TRBD2. CDR3 size: 16 residues. V lost 2 bases to trimming and J lost 6 bases; unmatched junction nucleotides: 8.